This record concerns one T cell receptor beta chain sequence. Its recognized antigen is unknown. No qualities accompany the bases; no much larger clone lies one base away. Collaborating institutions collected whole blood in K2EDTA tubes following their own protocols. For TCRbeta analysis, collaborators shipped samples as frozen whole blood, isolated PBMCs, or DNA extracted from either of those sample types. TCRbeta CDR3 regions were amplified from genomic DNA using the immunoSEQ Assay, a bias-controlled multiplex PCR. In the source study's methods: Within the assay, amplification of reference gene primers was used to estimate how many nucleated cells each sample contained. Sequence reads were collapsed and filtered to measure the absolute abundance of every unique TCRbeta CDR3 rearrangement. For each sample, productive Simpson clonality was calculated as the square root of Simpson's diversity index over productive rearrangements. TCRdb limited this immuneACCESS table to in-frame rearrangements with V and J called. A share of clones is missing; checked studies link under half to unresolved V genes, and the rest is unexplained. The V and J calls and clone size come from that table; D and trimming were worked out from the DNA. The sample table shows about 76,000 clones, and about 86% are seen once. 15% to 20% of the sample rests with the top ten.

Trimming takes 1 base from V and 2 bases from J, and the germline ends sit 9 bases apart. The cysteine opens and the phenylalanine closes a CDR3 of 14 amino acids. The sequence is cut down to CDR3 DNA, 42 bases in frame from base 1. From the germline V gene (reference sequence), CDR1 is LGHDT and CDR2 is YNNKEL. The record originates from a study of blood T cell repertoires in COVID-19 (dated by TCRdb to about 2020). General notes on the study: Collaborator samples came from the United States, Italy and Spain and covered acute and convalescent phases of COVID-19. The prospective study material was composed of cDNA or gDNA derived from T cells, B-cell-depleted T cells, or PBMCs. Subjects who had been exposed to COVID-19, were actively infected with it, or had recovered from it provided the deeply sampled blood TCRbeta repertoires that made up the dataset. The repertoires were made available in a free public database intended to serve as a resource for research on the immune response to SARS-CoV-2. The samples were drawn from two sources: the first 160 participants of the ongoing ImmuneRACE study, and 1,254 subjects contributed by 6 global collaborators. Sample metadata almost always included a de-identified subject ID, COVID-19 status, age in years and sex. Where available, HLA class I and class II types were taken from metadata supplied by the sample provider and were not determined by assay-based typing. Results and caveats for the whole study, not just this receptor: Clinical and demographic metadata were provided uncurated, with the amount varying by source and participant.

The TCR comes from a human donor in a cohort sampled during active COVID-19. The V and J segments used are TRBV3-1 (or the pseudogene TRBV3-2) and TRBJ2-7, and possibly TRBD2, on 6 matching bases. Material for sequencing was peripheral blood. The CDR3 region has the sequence CASSQGLDPYEQYF. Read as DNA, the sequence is TGTGCCAGCAGCCAAGGACTAGACCCCTACGAGCAGTACTTC.